This TCR beta chain comes out of a study of T-cell memory formation after mild COVID-19 (dated by TCRdb to the early 2020s). As for the study more broadly: TCR sequence clusters from the two donors were found to be largely donor specific. T-cell clones expanding and contracting after mild COVID-19 in two donors were tracked by longitudinal TCRalpha and TCRbeta repertoire sequencing. Two young, previously healthy adult volunteers made up the cohort, one male and one female. Summary of the overall study and its limitations: Contracting CD4+ clones appeared mostly in the CM and EM memory subsets, whereas CD8+ clones were enriched in EMRA. Balanced CD4/CD8 phenotypes were observed for clones contracting from day 15 to 85, whereas a bias towards CD4+ was observed for a second wave of clones expanding from day 15 to 37. Some responding clones were found in pre-infection memory, which suggests that pre-existing cross-reactive memory T cells took part in the SARS-CoV-2 response. Only two mild cases were covered by the study, and larger cohorts that include severe cases with pre-infection samples were considered necessary. The second-wave clones that peaked on day 37 were not confirmed to be SARS-CoV-2 specific.

PBMCs were isolated by Ficoll-Paque density gradient centrifugation. Including cysteine and phenylalanine, the CDR3 has 14 amino acids. Only CDR3 DNA remains: 42 bases, in frame from the first base. Trimming costs V 0 bases and J 2 bases, and their ends lie 6 bases apart. According to the germline V gene, CDR1 reads SGHRS and CDR2 reads YFSETQ. Reads for this sample came from an Illumina NovaSeq 6000. Using 5'RACE with constant-segment primers, TCRalpha and TCRbeta cDNA libraries were constructed, with sample barcodes and unique molecular identifiers added in the process. RNA was extracted from every sample with Trizol reagent. Library amplification was performed in two PCR steps, and a second sample barcode and Illumina TruSeq adapters were introduced in the second step. Sequencing of libraries was performed on an Illumina NovaSeq with 2 x 150 bp paired-end reads. On the authors' methods: The reads were demultiplexed and collapsed into UMI-guided consensus sequences using migec v1.2.7. Using mixcr v2.1.11, the UMI consensuses were aligned to TRA and TRB V and J templates and assembled into clonotypes. Clonotypes were classified as expanded or contracted when called significant by both edgeR and NoisET, with noise models trained on biological replicates. For edgeR calls, the cutoffs were a false discovery rate-adjusted p below 0.01 and a log2 fold-change threshold of 1. As an exploratory analysis of dynamics, PCA with hierarchical clustering was applied to max-normalized trajectories of the 1000 most abundant clonotypes. Separately sequenced CD4+ and CD8+ repertoires were used to assign the CD4 or CD8 phenotype of responding clones. TCRdb's own reprocessing of the public reads used fastp at Q25 and MiXCR and kept productive beta chains. Rows with one shared CDR3 protein collapse into an entry with the most common genes and DNA. TCRdb's processing, not the study's, gives the V and J calls here. The sample contains over 150,000 distinct CDR3 sequences, about a fifth of them found a single time. The ten largest account for 3.9% of the sample.

This clonotype was counted only a few times. This receptor's antigen is unknown. Within one base of it there is no much larger clone, and no base qualities were kept. Sample: PBMCs or a T cell subset sorted from them (not recorded which). The TCR was taken from a man aged 18 to 30 who had mild COVID-19 (a few samples of this study predate the infection). The sample titles of this study are shuffled in the database, so cell type and time point are left out; the donor was told from shared clones. Here the chain combines TRBV5-1 and TRBJ1-3; matching of 6 bases hints at TRBD1 as the D gene. The CDR3: CASSLGQAGNTIYF. The nucleotide sequence reads TGCGCCAGCAGCTTGGGACAGGCTGGAAACACCATATATTTT.